This T cell receptor beta chain was recorded in a study of blood T cells in healthy people across ages. Study results and caveats: It was the long-lived donors that had more naive CD4+ cells and higher diversity than aged donors. CMV status of donors was unknown, possibly confounding expanded clonotype changes.

This clonotype was observed many times. Its cognate antigen is unknown. A second PCR, run for roughly 7 to 11 cycles, used a sample-barcoded 5' primer plus a J-beta primer mix. Each CDR3 protein gets one entry after TCRdb re-called the 5' RACE reads with MiXCR. The sample consists of some 860,000 distinct CDR3 sequences, about 61% of them appearing once. The germline CDR1 and CDR2 sequences are MRHNA and SNTAGT. V was cut by 3 bases and J by 2 bases, with 5 bases left in between. The CDR3 is 13 amino acids. It was ten milliliters of peripheral blood that were drawn from each donor. The sequenced sample was blood. This receptor was obtained from a man in his forties in good health. The V and J genes are TRBV6-4 and TRBJ2-1, with D perhaps TRBD1 or TRBD2 (5 bases each). CDR3 sequence: CASSEGAYNEQFF. The CDR3, as DNA: TGTGCCAGCAGTGAGGGGGCCTACAATGAGCAGTTCTTC.